These 8 T cell receptor beta chains originate from one sample sequenced in a study of radiation and T cells in renal cell carcinoma. Clones were read by immunoSEQ multiplex PCR, and TCRdb kept only the in-frame ones, dropping some. The data show under 100,000 clones, around 84% seen once. Time point noted: blood 4 weeks post-SBRT, at nephrectomy. Treatment specified: 15 Gy SBRT to primary tumor, nephrectomy 4 weeks later. The sample was blood, taken from a patient whose treatment included radiotherapy and nephrectomy. The receptor set was obtained from a man aged 55-75 years with renal cell carcinoma.

V usage is TRBV27 and J usage is TRBJ2-2, with TRBD1 identical over 8 bases. CDR3 length: 14 amino acids. The V segment lost 10 bases and the J segment 6 bases; nucleotides outside the gene matches: 10. Germline CDR1 reads MNHEY; CDR2 reads SMNVEV (reference sequence). The CDR3 sequence: CATRAGGAPGELFF. The CDR3 DNA reads as TGTGCCACCCGGGCAGGGGGCGCCCCCGGGGAGCTGTTTTTT.

V usage is TRBV29-1 and J usage is TRBJ1-2; D possibly corresponds to TRBD1 (5 bases). This CDR3 has 14 residues. The V end lost 0 bases, the J end lost 3 bases, and 11 bases lay between the germline ends. Germline V gives CDR1 SQVTM, CDR2 ANQGSEA. The chain's CDR3 is CSVEDPRGYYGYTF. CDR3 coding DNA: TGCAGCGTTGAAGATCCTCGGGGCTACTATGGCTACACCTTC.

The chain joins TRBV4-1 to TRBJ1-2, with D hard to call. This CDR3 is 16 amino acids long. The germline gives CDR1 MGHRA, CDR2 YSYEKL. Trimming removed 5 bases at V and 4 bases at J, with 20 bases between. For the CDR3, the DNA is TGCGCCAGCAGCTTAGAGGTCTCTCACTCGGGCTATGGCTACACCTTC. Its translation: CASSLEVSHSGYGYTF.

V gene TRBV19 combines with J gene TRBJ1-2; D is uncertain. Germline CDR1 reads LNHDA; CDR2 reads SQIVND (reference sequence). The V and J ends lost 6 bases and 0 bases respectively, with 8 bases between them. The CDR3 is 13 residues long. This CDR3 reads CASSAGANYGYTF. In DNA, the CDR3 is TGTGCCAGTAGCGCAGGAGCTAACTATGGCTACACCTTC.

Note on this clone: An end of the junction differs from the germline gene, which may be a read error. In the same sample, other DNA sequences code for this CDR3. This rearrangement joins TRBV5-1 to TRBJ1-4, with TRBD1 identical over 11 bases. Germline CDR1 is SGHRS and CDR2 is YFSETQ. The CDR3 sequence is 16 residues long. DNA of the CDR3: TGTGCCAGCAGCCCCGAGGGACAGGGGGCTAATGAAAAACTGTTTTTT. Translation: CASSPEGQGANEKLFF. The whole variable domain, remainder taken from reference TRBV5-1 and TRBJ1-4, is KAGVTQTPRYLIKTRGQQVTLSCSPISGHRSVSWYQQTPGQGLQFLFEYFSETQRNKGNFPGRFSGRQFSNSRSEMNVSTLELGDSALYLCASSPEGQGANEKLFFGSGTQLSVL.

The chain couples TRBV4-1 to TRBJ1-2; TRBD1 matches at 7 bases. Unmatched junction bases numbered 15, after V lost 0 bases and J lost 8 bases. The CDR3 runs 17 residues. In germline, CDR1 is MGHRA, CDR2 YSYEKL. CDR3 loop: CASSQDEGDSRVFGYTF. Written as DNA, the CDR3 is TGCGCCAGCAGCCAAGATGAAGGGGACAGCAGGGTGTTCGGCTACACCTTC.

The rearrangement joins TRBV6-1 to TRBJ2-7; D is perhaps TRBD1 (5 bases). This CDR3 comprises 12 residues. The V gene's germline CDR1 is MNHNS and CDR2 SASEGT. Trimming took 5 bases from V and 6 from J, leaving 11 bases between them. The CDR3 is CASSLGVGEQYF. The CDR3 nucleotides read TGTGCCAGCAGTCTAGGGGTAGGCGAGCAGTACTTC.

V and J are TRBV19 and TRBJ2-5; the D is unclear. The CDR3 is 13 amino acids. The V and J ends lost 3 bases and 4 bases respectively, with 9 bases between them. Germline CDR1 LNHDA, CDR2 SQIVND (reference sequence). CDR3 amino acids: CASSMFRGETQYF. The CDR3 DNA reads as TGTGCCAGTAGTATGTTTAGAGGAGAGACCCAGTACTTC.